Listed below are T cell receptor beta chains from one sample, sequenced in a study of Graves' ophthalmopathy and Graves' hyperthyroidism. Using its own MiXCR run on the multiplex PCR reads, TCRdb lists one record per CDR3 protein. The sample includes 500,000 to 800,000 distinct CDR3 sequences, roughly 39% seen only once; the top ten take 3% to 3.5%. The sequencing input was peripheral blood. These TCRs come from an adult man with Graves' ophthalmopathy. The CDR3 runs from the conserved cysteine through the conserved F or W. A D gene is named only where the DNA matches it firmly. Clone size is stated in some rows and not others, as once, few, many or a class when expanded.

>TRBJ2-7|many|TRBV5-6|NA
TGTGCCAGCAGCTTGGAAAGGTTTGAGCAGTACTTC
CASSLERFEQYF
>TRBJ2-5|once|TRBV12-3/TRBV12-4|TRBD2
TGTGCCAGCAGTTGCCGACTAGCGGGAGGGATCCAAGAGACCCAGTACTTC
CASSCRLAGGIQETQYF
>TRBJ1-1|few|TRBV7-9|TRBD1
TGTGCCAGCAGCTCCAGGGGGGAGAACACTGAAGCTTTCTTT
CASSSRGENTEAFF
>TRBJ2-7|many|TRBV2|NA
TGTGCCAGCAGTGAAGATCCACTAGGCTCCTACGAGCAGTACTTC
CASSEDPLGSYEQYF
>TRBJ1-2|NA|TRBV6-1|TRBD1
TGTGCCAGCAGTGCCCTGACAGGGCCTAACTATGGCTACACCTTC
CASSALTGPNYGYTF
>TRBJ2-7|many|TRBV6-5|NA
TGTGCCACGACGACAGGAGGTTACGAGCAGTACTTC
CATTTGGYEQYF
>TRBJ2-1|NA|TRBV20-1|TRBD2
TGCAGTGCTACCGACTTAGCGGGAGGGGCGAACAATGAGCAGTTCTTC
CSATDLAGGANNEQFF
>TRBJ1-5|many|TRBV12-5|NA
TGTGCTAGTGGTTTGGGGAATCCCAAGGGCAATCAGCCCCAGCATTTT
CASGLGNPKGNQPQHF
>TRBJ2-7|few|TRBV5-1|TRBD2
TGCGCCAGCAGCTTCGGAACTAGCGGTTCCTACGAGCAGTACTTC
CASSFGTSGSYEQYF
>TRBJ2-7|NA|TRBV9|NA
TGTGCCAGCAGCGCCAGTGGGGTACCCTACGAACAGTACTTC
CASSASGVPYEQYF
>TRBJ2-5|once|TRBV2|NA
TGTGCCAGCTCACCCCCGGGGGCTCGAGAGACCCAGTACTTC
CASSPPGARETQYF
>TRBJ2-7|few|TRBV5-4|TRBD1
TGTGCCAGCAGCCAAGTGTGGGGGCTGGCAGGGGGCAACTACGAGCAGTACTTC
CASSQVWGLAGGNYEQYF
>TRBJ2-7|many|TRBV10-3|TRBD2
TGTGCCATCGGACTAGTCGGCTACGAGCAGTACTTC
CAIGLVGYEQYF
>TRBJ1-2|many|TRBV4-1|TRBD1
TGCGCCAGCAGCCAACCCCGACAGGGTGGGTACACCTTC
CASSQPRQGGYTF
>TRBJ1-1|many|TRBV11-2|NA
TGTGCCAGCAGCTTAGAGCGGGCAGGGAAAGCTTTCTTT
CASSLERAGKAFF
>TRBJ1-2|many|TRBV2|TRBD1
TGTGCCAGCCTCCGGGACAGGGCGTATGGCTACACCTTC
CASLRDRAYGYTF
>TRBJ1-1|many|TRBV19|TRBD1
TGTGCCAGCCAACAGGGGTTCTTTCACACTGAAGCTTTCTTT
CASQQGFFHTEAFF
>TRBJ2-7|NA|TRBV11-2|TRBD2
TGTGCCAGCAGCTTAGAGCGAAGCGGGACCCACTCCTACGAGCAGTACTTC
CASSLERSGTHSYEQYF
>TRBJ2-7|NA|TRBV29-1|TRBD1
TGCAGCGTTTTACCTGAGCCCGGGACAGGGGCTGACGAGCAGTACTTC
CSVLPEPGTGADEQYF
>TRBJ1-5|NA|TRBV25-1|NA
TGTGCCAGCAGTGAACGGGGGATTAGCAATCAGCCCCAGCATTTT
CASSERGISNQPQHF
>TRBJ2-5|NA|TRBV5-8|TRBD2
TGTGCCAGCAGCTTGACAGAGCGGGGGACCCAGTACTTC
CASSLTERGTQYF
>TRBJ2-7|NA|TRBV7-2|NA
TGTGCCAGCAGCCCGCGGCGGGTGGGAATCTACGAGCAGTACTTC
CASSPRRVGIYEQYF
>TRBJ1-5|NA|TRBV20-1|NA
TGCAGTGCTGTAGCGGGAGATCCCTACGAGCATTTT
CSAVAGDPYEHF
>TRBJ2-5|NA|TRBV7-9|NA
TGTGCCAGCAGCTTAGAATGGGACCAGTACTTC
CASSLEWDQYF
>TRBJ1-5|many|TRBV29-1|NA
TGCAGCGTTGGACTAGCGGGAGGGCAAGAGACCCAGCATTTT
CSVGLAGGQETQHF
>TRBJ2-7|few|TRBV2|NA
TGTGCCAGCAGTTTACGTGGGGGATCCGAGCAGTACTTC
CASSLRGGSEQYF
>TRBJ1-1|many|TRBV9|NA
TGTGCCAGCAGTGAGGGGAATATCCCCACTGAAGCTTTCTTT
CASSEGNIPTEAFF
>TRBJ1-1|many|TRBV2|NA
TGTGCCAGCAATCCTACAACATGGAACACTGAAGCTTTCTTT
CASNPTTWNTEAFF
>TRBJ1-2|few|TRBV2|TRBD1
TGTGCCAACAGTGCCCGGGACAGGGAGTGGGGAGAAGCTAACTATGGCTACACCTTC
CANSARDREWGEANYGYTF
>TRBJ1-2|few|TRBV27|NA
TGTGCCAGCAGACAAACAGGAAACTATGGCTACACCTTC
CASRQTGNYGYTF
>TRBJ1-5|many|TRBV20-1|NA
TGCAGTGCTACCAGAGTGGGGACACTGTATAGCAATCAGCCCCAGCATTTT
CSATRVGTLYSNQPQHF
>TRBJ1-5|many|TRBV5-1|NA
TGCGCCAGCAGGCGGGGGACCGGGACTCACCGTGGCAATCAGCCCCAGCATTTT
CASRRGTGTHRGNQPQHF
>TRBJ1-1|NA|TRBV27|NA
TGTGCCAGCAGTTGGGGGATTGGCACTGAAGCTTTCTTT
CASSWGIGTEAFF
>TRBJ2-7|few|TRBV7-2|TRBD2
TGTGCCAGCAGTTCATCAGCGGGAGTGGTCTACGAGCAGTACTTC
CASSSSAGVVYEQYF
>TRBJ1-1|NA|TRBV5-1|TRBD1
TGCGCCAGCAGCTTGGTTACAGGGGTGGGCACTGAAGCTTTCTTT
CASSLVTGVGTEAFF
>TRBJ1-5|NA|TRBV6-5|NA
TGTGCCAGCAACTTACTAGAGAATCAGCCCCAGCATTTT
CASNLLENQPQHF
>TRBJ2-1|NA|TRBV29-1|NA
TGCAGCGTTGCTCAGTCCACTGAGCAGTTCTTC
CSVAQSTEQFF
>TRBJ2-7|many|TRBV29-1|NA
TGCAGCGTGCGGGACACCGAGCAGTACTTC
CSVRDTEQYF
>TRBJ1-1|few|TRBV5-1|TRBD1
TGCGCCAGCAGCTTGGGGGACAGGGCCAAAACGAACACTGAAGCTTTCTTT
CASSLGDRAKTNTEAFF
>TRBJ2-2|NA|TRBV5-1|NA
TGCGCCAGCAGGTCTATGGCAGCTTCAATCAACACCGGGGAGCTGTTTTTT
CASRSMAASINTGELFF
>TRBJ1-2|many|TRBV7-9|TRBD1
TGTGCCAGCAGCTCAACCGCCGGACAGGCCGGCTATGGCTACACCTTC
CASSSTAGQAGYGYTF
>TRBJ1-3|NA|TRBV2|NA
TGTGCCAGCAGTGAACGGGACCCATATGGAAACACCATATATTTT
CASSERDPYGNTIYF
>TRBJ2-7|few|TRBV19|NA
TGTGCCAGTAGTCCCCGACATACCTTATCCTACGAGCAGTACTTC
CASSPRHTLSYEQYF
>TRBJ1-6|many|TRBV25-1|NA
TGTGCCAGCGCCGGACGGGGAGAGGCTTCACCCCTCCACTTT
CASAGRGEASPLHF
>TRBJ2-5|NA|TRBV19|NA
TGTGCCAGTTCCGGGATAGGGCAGGCCTCCCAGTACTTC
CASSGIGQASQYF
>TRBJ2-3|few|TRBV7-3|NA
TGTGCCAGCAGCCAATCCGGGGCCTACACAGATACGCAGTATTTT
CASSQSGAYTDTQYF
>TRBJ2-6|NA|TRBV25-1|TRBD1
TGTGCCAGCCAAGTTACAGGGGGCCTCTCTGGGGCCAACGTCCTGACTTTC
CASQVTGGLSGANVLTF
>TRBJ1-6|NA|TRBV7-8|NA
TGTGCCAGCAGCCCACTCCGTGGGGGGAGCTTAAATTCACCCCTCCACTTT
CASSPLRGGSLNSPLHF
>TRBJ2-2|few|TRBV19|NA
TGTGCCAGTAGTATAATAGGGGGCACCGGGGAGCTGTTTTTT
CASSIIGGTGELFF
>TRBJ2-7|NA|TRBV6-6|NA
TGTGCCAGCAGTCAGCCTAACGAGCAGTACTTC
CASSQPNEQYF
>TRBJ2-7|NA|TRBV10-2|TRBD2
TGCGCCAGCAGATCCGGGACTAGCGGGAGCCCATACGAGCAGTACTTC
CASRSGTSGSPYEQYF
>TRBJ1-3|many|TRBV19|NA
TGTGCCAGTAGAAGCGGAAGCTCTGGAAACACCATATATTTT
CASRSGSSGNTIYF
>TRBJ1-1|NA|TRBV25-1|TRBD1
TGTGCCAGCAGTGAATACTCCGGGACAGGGGAAACTGAAGCTTTCTTT
CASSEYSGTGETEAFF
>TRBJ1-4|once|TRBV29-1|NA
TGCAGCGTTGAGCGGCGCGGGGGAAAAACTGTTTTT
CSVERRGGKTVF
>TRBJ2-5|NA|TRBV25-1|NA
TGTGCCAGCAGAGATAGAGGCATGGAGACCCAGTACTTC
CASRDRGMETQYF